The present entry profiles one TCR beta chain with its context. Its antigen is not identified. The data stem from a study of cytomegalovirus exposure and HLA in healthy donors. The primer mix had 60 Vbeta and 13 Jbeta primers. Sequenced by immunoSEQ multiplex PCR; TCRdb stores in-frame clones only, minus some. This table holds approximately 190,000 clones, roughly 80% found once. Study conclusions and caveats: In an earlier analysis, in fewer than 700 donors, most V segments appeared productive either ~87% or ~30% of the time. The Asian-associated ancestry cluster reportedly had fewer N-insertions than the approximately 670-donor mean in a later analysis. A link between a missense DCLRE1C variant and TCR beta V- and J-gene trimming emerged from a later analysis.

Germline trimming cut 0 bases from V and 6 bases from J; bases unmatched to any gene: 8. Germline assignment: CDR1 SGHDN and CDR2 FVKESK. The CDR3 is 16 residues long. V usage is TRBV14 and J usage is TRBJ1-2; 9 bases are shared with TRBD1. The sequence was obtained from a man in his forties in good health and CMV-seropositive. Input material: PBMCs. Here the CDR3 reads CASSQETTGGRHGYTF. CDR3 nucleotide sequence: TGTGCCAGCAGCCAAGAAACGACAGGGGGAAGGCATGGCTACACCTTC.